Following are 16 T cell receptor beta chains from one sample sequenced in a study of T cells after posttransplantation cyclophosphamide. Here immunoSEQ multiplex PCR was the method, and the copy in TCRdb shows in-frame clones only, minus some. Found here are under 35,000 clones, about 89% of them singletons; the top ten hold 0.24%. The naive gate required viable CD3+CD4+ or CD3+CD8+ cells with CCR7+CD45RA+CD45RO-CD95-CD27+CD28+ phenotype. The specimen was naive CD4+ T cells sorted from PBMCs. Receptor source: a woman in her sixties in good health, CMV-negative, and a related stem cell transplant donor.

This clone was seen a few times. This sequence joins TRBV5-1 and TRBJ2-7, with TRBD1 identical over 9 bases. Looked up from germline, CDR1 is SGHRS and CDR2 is YFSETQ. After removal of 1 base from V and 4 bases from J, the junction contained 6 bases not matched to a gene. CDR3 size: 15 residues. The DNA of the CDR3 is TGCGCCAGCAGCTTGCCCGGGACAGGGTTGTACGAGCAGTACTTC. It specifies CASSLPGTGLYEQYF.

The chain links TRBV28 to TRBJ1-2; TRBD1 matches at 11 bases. The V and J ends lost 6 bases and 8 bases, in that order; junction bases with no gene match: 8. This CDR3 spans 14 amino acids. Per the germline V gene, CDR1 is MDHEN and CDR2 is SYDVKM. The CDR3 nucleotides are TGTGCCAGCAGGGTATCGGGACAGGGGGGCGGCTACACCTTC. Amino acids: CASRVSGQGGGYTF.

The J gene is TRBJ1-1, the V gene TRBV18; D might be TRBD1 (5 bases). CDR1 and CDR2 from the germline V gene are KGHSH and LQKENI. Trimming removed 3 bases from V and 6 bases from J, with 11 bases in between. The CDR3 consists of 13 residues. CDR3 region: CASSPSGEAEAFF. The CDR3 bases are TGTGCCAGCTCACCTTCGGGGGAAGCTGAAGCTTTCTTT.

The chain links TRBV10-3 to TRBJ1-3, with 8 bases matching TRBD1. The V gene end was trimmed by 2 bases and the J gene end by 0 bases; junction bases not matched to a gene: 3. Germline V lookup: CDR1 ENHRY, CDR2 SYGVKD. The CDR3 contains 16 residues. This CDR3 is CAISERQGASGNTIYF. CDR3 coding DNA: TGTGCCATCAGTGAGAGGCAGGGGGCCTCTGGAAACACCATATATTTT.

The V gene is TRBV12-1, the J gene TRBJ1-1; TRBD1, as called in the table, went unchecked against the DNA. TRBV12-1 represents a pseudogene. The CDR3 covers 14 residues. Here the CDR3 reads CASSGDRVKTEAFF. DNA of the CDR3: TGTGCCAGCAGCGGCGACAGGGTGAAAACTGAAGCTTTCTTT.

This sequence joins TRBV5-1 and TRBJ2-1; 8 bases agree with TRBD2. In germline, CDR1 is SGHRS, CDR2 YFSETQ. Trimming took 3 bases from V and 0 from J; bases not matched to a gene: 11. This CDR3 is 18 amino acids long. The CDR3 is CASSSKPLSGSSYNEQFF. The CDR3 DNA reads TGCGCCAGCAGCTCGAAACCACTGAGCGGGAGCTCCTACAATGAGCAGTTCTTC.

This clone has more than one count but fewer than ten. The V call is TRBV2, the J call TRBJ1-6; D gene ambiguous. Germline CDR1 is SNHLY and CDR2 is FYNNEI. V lost 3 bases and J lost 0, with 9 bases in between. The CDR3 sequence is 16 residues long. The DNA of the CDR3 is TGTGCCAGCAGTGACAGGCAGAGCTCCTATAATTCACCCCTCCACTTT. It translates to CASSDRQSSYNSPLHF.

The chain joins TRBV19 to TRBJ1-5; D may be TRBD1 (6 bases). V lost 6 bases to trimming and J lost 6 bases, with 18 bases between them. Germline CDR1 reads LNHDA; CDR2 reads SQIVND (reference sequence). The CDR3 consists of 15 residues. The CDR3 DNA follows: TGTGCCAGTAGGGGAACAGGGAAGCGAATTCAGCCCCAGCATTTT. Translation gives CASRGTGKRIQPQHF.

The chain combines TRBV29-1 with TRBJ2-3; 14 bases are shared with TRBD2. Germline assignment: CDR1 SQVTM and CDR2 ANQGSEA. CDR3 length: 14 residues. Losses at the gene ends were 7 bases for V and 3 bases for J; bases not matched to a gene: 3. The CDR3 reads CSAGLAGGTDTQYF. In DNA, the CDR3 is TGCAGCGCCGGACTAGCGGGAGGAACAGATACGCAGTATTTT.

The sample holds one count of this clone. V usage is TRBV7-8 and J usage is TRBJ2-1; D might be TRBD2 (7 bases). The CDR3 is made up of 15 amino acids. V shed 1 base and J shed 9 bases, with 16 bases lying between them. Germline lookup yields CDR1 SGHVS and CDR2 FQNEAQ. The CDR3 DNA follows: TGTGCCAGCAGCTTAGGAGGGGGGGCCCAGGGTGAGCAGTTCTTC. Translation gives CASSLGGGAQGEQFF.

This chain links TRBV7-9 with TRBJ2-7, with 7 bases identical to TRBD1. Losses at the gene ends were 5 bases for V and 4 bases for J; bases not matched to a gene: 5. The germline V gene encodes CDR1 SEHNR and CDR2 FQNEAQ (reference sequence). CDR3 size: 13 residues. The CDR3 spells CASSAPGQYEQYF. For the CDR3, the DNA is TGTGCCAGCAGCGCACCGGGACAGTACGAGCAGTACTTC. Combining the CDR3 with reference TRBV7-9 and TRBJ2-7 gives the whole variable domain DTGVSQNPRHKITKRGQNVTFRCDPISEHNRLYWYRQTLGQGPEFLTYFQNEAQLEKSRLLSDRFSAERPKGSFSTLEIQRTEQGDSAMYLCASSAPGQYEQYFGPGTRLTVT.

The J gene is TRBJ2-3, the V gene TRBV28; 7 positions agree with TRBD1. V trimming: 5 bases; J trimming: 3 bases; junction bases outside the gene matches: 11. Germline V gene data show CDR1 as MDHEN and CDR2 as SYDVKM. The CDR3 covers 16 residues. In nucleotides, the CDR3 is TGTGCCAGCAGTCGAACAGGGGCAGGATCGACAGATACGCAGTATTTT. Its protein is CASSRTGAGSTDTQYF.

This chain joins TRBV28 and TRBJ1-1, with D unclear. Germline CDR1 reads MDHEN; CDR2 reads SYDVKM. This CDR3 has 11 amino acids. V lost 7 bases to trimming and J lost 1 base, with 4 bases between them. The CDR3 here is CASNKNTEAFF. The CDR3 DNA reads TGTGCCAGCAATAAGAACACTGAAGCTTTCTTT.

This chain links TRBV11-3 with TRBJ1-1; maybe TRBD1 (6 bases). There are 13 residues in the CDR3. Looked up from germline, CDR1 is SGHNT and CDR2 is YENEEA. V lost 6 bases and J lost 6, with 14 bases in between. The CDR3 nucleotides are TGTGCCAGCAGAGGAACAGGGAGGGCTGAAGCTTTCTTT. This gives the protein CASRGTGRAEAFF.

J is TRBJ2-7 and V is TRBV6-1, with D hard to call. This CDR3 comprises 15 residues. V was cut by 1 base and J by 2 bases, with 12 bases left in between. Looked up from germline, CDR1 is MNHNS and CDR2 is SASEGT. CDR3 in DNA: TGTGCCAGCAGTGAAGAAAGAGGATCCGCCTACGAGCAGTACTTC. Translating gives CASSEERGSAYEQYF.

This chain joins TRBV7-3 and TRBJ2-7; 8 nucleotides line up with TRBD2. The V gene end was trimmed by 5 bases and the J gene end by 4 bases; junction bases not matched to a gene: 10. This CDR3 comprises 15 residues. Looked up from germline, CDR1 is SGHTA and CDR2 is FQGTGA. The CDR3: CASSLGGGKGYEQYF. The CDR3 DNA reads as TGTGCCAGCAGCCTCGGGGGGGGAAAGGGTTACGAGCAGTACTTC.